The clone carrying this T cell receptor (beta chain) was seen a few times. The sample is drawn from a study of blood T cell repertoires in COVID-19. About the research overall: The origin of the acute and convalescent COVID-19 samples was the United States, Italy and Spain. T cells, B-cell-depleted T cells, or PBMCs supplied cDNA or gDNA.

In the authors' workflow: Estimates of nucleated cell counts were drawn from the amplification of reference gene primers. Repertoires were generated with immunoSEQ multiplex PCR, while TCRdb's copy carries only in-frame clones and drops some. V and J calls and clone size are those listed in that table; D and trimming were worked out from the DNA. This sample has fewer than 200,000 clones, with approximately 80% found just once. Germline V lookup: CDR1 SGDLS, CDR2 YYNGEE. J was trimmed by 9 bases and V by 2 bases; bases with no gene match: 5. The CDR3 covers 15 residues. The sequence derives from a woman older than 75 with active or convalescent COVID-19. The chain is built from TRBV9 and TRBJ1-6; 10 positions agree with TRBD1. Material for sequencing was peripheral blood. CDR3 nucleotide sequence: TGTGCCAGCAGCGTTGGGGGACAGGGGAGTTCACCCCTCCACTTT. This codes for CASSVGGQGSSPLHF.